The clone carrying this T cell receptor (beta chain) was detected once. Its antigen is as yet unknown. Deep was the level at which the assay was run. Generated by immunoSEQ multiplex PCR, the TCRdb table keeps only in-frame clones and is missing some. The data hold 550,000 to 600,000 clones, with around three quarters observed a single time. This entry comes from a study of shared clonotypes between healthy human individuals. Study-wide context: The study enrolled a couple of women and a few men aged 18 to 49. Study-level points and caveats: Blood was the only sampled material, and tissue repertoires likely differ.

The sequence was obtained from a woman between 35 and 50 years old in good health. Some clones in this sample may be carry-over from other donors' samples. The sequencing input was PBMCs.

The CDR3: CAWKGQMYGYTF. The CDR3 nucleotides are TGTGCCTGGAAGGGCCAGATGTATGGCTACACCTTC. This chain connects TRBV30 to TRBJ1-2; D not resolved. Germline CDR1 is GTSNPN and CDR2 is SVGIG (reference sequence). The CDR3 has 12 amino acids. Trimming removed 4 bases from V and 5 bases from J, with 11 bases in between.